This T cell receptor (beta chain) emerged from a study of tumor and adjacent non-tumor tissue in lung cancer. In the case of this clonotype: Its antigen is as yet unknown.

Study-wide results and limits: Patients with more diverse tumor TCRs had worse survival. Tumor repertoires had a smaller top 100 clone share than normal lung. Tumor tissue had significantly higher TCR diversity than normal lung.

There are 13 residues in the CDR3. CDR1 and CDR2 (germline): MNHNS, SASEGT. RNA was extracted from bulk tissue without any cell sorting. A modified ARM-PCR protocol with three rounds of nested PCR amplified TCRbeta. TCRdb re-called the multiplex PCR reads with MiXCR, one entry per CDR3 protein. This table holds about 110,000 distinct CDR3 sequences, approximately 80% found once. The specimen sequenced was lung tumor tissue. This sequence originates from a man aged 70-80 years with non-small cell lung cancer. The rearrangement links TRBV6-1 to TRBJ1-1; 12 bases are a match to TRBD1. CDR3 sequence: CVTGTGGSTEAFF. The CDR3 DNA follows: TGTGTCACCGGGACAGGGGGCTCTACTGAAGCTTTCTTT.